This record concerns one T cell receptor (beta chain) sequence. This specimen belongs to a study of blood T cell repertoires in COVID-19. Study context: Sites in the United States, Italy and Spain provided acute and convalescent COVID-19 samples. T cells, B-cell-depleted T cells, or PBMCs supplied cDNA or gDNA.

In germline, CDR1 is LGHNT, CDR2 FRNRAP. V lost 0 bases, J lost 2 bases, and 11 bases lay in between. CDR3 length: 15 amino acids. Original handling: For nucleated cells, counts were estimated from reference gene primer amplification. Produced via immunoSEQ multiplex PCR; TCRdb's table is partial and in-frame only. The V and J calls and clone size come from that table; D and trimming were worked out from the DNA. The table includes around 69,000 clones, almost 85% detected once. This clonotype was obtained from a man in his forties or fifties with active COVID-19. The material sequenced was peripheral blood. The V gene is TRBV12-5, the J gene TRBJ2-7; D possibly corresponds to TRBD1 (6 bases). The CDR3 sequence: CASGLVLYRAYEQYF. The CDR3, as DNA: TGTGCTAGTGGTTTGGTACTGTACAGGGCCTACGAGCAGTACTTC.